What follows are 6 T cell receptor beta chains derived from one specimen sequenced in a study of cytomegalovirus exposure and HLA in healthy donors. PCR primers comprised 60 Vbeta and 13 Jbeta primers. The data were produced by immunoSEQ multiplex PCR, yet TCRdb's version contains in-frame clones alone and is incomplete. The data show 150,000 or so clones, with around four fifths seen just once and approximately 1.3% held by the top ten. The sequenced material came from PBMCs. Every receptor here comes from a man aged 30 to 45 in good health and CMV-seronegative.

The J gene is TRBJ2-1, the V gene TRBV27, with TRBD2 identical over 10 bases. The CDR3 totals 13 residues. Trimming removed 8 bases from V and 4 bases from J; junction bases left unmatched: 2. The germline gives CDR1 MNHEY, CDR2 SMNVEV (reference sequence). CDR3 DNA: TGTGCCAGCGGGACTAGCGCATACAATGAGCAGTTCTTC. Its translation is CASGTSAYNEQFF.

This rearrangement joins TRBV10-1 to TRBJ1-2; no reliable D call. Trimming took 2 bases from V and 9 from J, leaving 7 bases between them. The CDR3 spans 11 residues. Germline-derived CDR1 and CDR2 are WNHNN and SYGVQD (reference sequence). DNA for the CDR3: TGCGCCAGCAGTGAGCGGGTTTGCTACACCTTC. This translates into CASSERVCYTF.

CDR3 sequence (DNA): TGTGCCTGGAGTGAATTAGCGGGGGGGTCCTACAATGAGCAGTTCTTC. Its protein product is CAWSELAGGSYNEQFF. V gene TRBV30 combines with J gene TRBJ2-1, with TRBD2 matching over 11 bases. Trimming cost V 1 base and J 1 base; bases outside gene matches: 3. Germline V gives CDR1 GTSNPN, CDR2 SVGIG (reference sequence). The CDR3 contains 16 residues.

V is TRBV2 and J is TRBJ2-7, with D perhaps matching TRBD1 (5 bases). The CDR3 contains 15 residues. Germline values: CDR1 SNHLY, CDR2 FYNNEI. The ends were cut back, 6 bases at V and 4 bases at J, with 19 bases in the middle. CDR3 nucleotides: TGTGCCAGCAGCCCCGACAGTCTAAGGTCGTACGAGCAGTACTTC. This sequence encodes CASSPDSLRSYEQYF.

The chain links TRBV28 to TRBJ2-6; 8 nucleotides agree with TRBD1. In germline, CDR1 is MDHEN, CDR2 SYDVKM. Trimming took 2 bases from V and 0 from J; bases not matched to a gene: 3. The CDR3 has 17 residues. The DNA of the CDR3 is TGTGCCAGCAGTTTAAACAGGGGGAGCTCTGGGGCCAACGTCCTGACTTTC. It encodes CASSLNRGSSGANVLTF.

The V call is TRBV28, the J call TRBJ1-5; TRBD1 is a possible D gene (6 bases). V lost 9 bases, J lost 2 bases, and 8 bases lay in between. The CDR3 runs to 12 residues. Germline CDR1 MDHEN, CDR2 SYDVKM. The CDR3 DNA reads as TGTGCCAGTCGACAGGGCAATCAGCCCCAGCATTTT. Residues: CASRQGNQPQHF.